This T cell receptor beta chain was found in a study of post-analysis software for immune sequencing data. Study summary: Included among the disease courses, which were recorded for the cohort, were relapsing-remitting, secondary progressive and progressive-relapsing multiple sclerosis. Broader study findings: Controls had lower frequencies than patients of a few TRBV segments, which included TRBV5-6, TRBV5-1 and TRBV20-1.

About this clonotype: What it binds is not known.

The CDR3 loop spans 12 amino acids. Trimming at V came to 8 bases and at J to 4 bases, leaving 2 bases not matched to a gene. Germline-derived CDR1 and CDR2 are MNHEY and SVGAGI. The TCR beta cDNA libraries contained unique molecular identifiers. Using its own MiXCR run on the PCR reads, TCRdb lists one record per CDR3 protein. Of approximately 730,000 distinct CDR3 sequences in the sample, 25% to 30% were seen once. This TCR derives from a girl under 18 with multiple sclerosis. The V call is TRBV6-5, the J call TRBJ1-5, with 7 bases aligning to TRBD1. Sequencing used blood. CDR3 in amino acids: CASQQGNQPQHF. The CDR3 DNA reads TGTGCCAGCCAACAGGGGAATCAGCCCCAGCATTTT.